Listed below are T cell receptor beta chains from one sample, sequenced in a study of post-analysis software for immune sequencing data. TCRdb passed the PCR reads through MiXCR, listing each CDR3 protein once. The sample shows about 820,000 distinct CDR3 sequences, under 70% of them seen only once. Sequencing was done on a sample of blood. The source of these receptors is a girl between 10 and 17 years old with multiple sclerosis. The CDR3 runs from the conserved cysteine through the conserved F or W. D genes are given only for firm matches. Not all rows give a size; the values are once, few, many and, for expanded clones, a class.

clone_size	j_call	d_call	v_call	cdr3_aa	cdr3_nt
-	TRBJ2-5	TRBD2	TRBV6-5	CASCRTSGGAETQYF	TGTGCCAGTTGCCGGACTAGCGGGGGGGCCGAGACCCAGTACTTC
few	TRBJ2-1	-	TRBV29-1	CSVEGGQETSYNEQFF	TGCAGCGTTGAAGGAGGGCAGGAGACCTCCTACAATGAGCAGTTCTTC
few	TRBJ2-6	-	TRBV5-8	CASSLKGQRTGANVLTF	TGTGCCAGCAGCTTGAAGGGACAAAGAACTGGGGCCAACGTCCTGACTTTC
-	TRBJ2-3	-	TRBV7-2	CASSLALRDDGTDTQYF	TGTGCCAGCAGCTTAGCGCTGAGGGACGATGGTACAGATACGCAGTATTTT
-	TRBJ2-2	-	TRBV6-5	CASSYPGRGELFF	TGTGCCAGCAGTTACCCGGGCCGCGGGGAGCTGTTTTTT
few	TRBJ2-1	-	TRBV20-1	CSASVADGRDEQFF	TGCAGTGCTAGCGTTGCGGATGGGCGGGATGAGCAGTTCTTC
many	TRBJ2-7	-	TRBV20-1	CSAGDRAVNSYEQYF	TGCAGTGCCGGGGATCGAGCGGTCAACTCCTACGAGCAGTACTTC
-	TRBJ2-1	TRBD2	TRBV12-3/TRBV12-4	CASSSRGTRGYNEQFF	TGTGCCAGCAGTTCAAGGGGGACTAGGGGTTACAATGAGCAGTTCTTC
-	TRBJ2-3	TRBD2	TRBV29-1	CSVQREKVDTQYF	TGCAGCGTTCAGCGGGAGAAGGTAGATACGCAGTATTTT
few	TRBJ1-1	-	TRBV7-6	CASSLVTPGLVTEAFF	TGTGCCAGCAGCTTAGTGACGCCAGGACTTGTCACTGAAGCTTTCTTT
-	TRBJ2-7	TRBD1	TRBV20-1	CSASKGARYCEQYF	TGCAGTGCTAGCAAGGGGGCGCGGTACTGCGAGCAGTACTTC
-	TRBJ1-5	-	TRBV10-3	CAISGDLNQPQHF	TGTGCCATCAGTGGGGACCTCAATCAGCCCCAGCATTTT
-	TRBJ1-4	-	TRBV15	CATSPTGHQISNEKLFF	TGTGCCACCAGCCCCACAGGACACCAAATTTCTAATGAAAAACTGTTTTTT
-	TRBJ2-7	-	TRBV10-3	CAIRDSYYEQYF	TGTGCCATCAGGGACAGCTACTACGAGCAGTACTTC
-	TRBJ2-3	TRBD2	TRBV27	CASSLELAGGPPDTQYF	TGTGCCAGCAGTTTAGAGCTAGCGGGAGGGCCCCCAGATACGCAGTATTTT
few	TRBJ1-1	TRBD1	TRBV6-4	CASSDSTGGNTEAFF	TGTGCCAGCAGTGACTCAACAGGGGGGAACACTGAAGCTTTCTTT
once	TRBJ2-7	TRBD1	TRBV7-2	CASSLVPGGDPTYEQYF	TGTGCCAGCAGCTTAGTCCCAGGGGGCGACCCTACCTACGAGCAGTACTTC
-	TRBJ2-3	-	TRBV7-2	CASSLRRVSSTDTQYF	TGTGCCAGCAGCTTAAGACGGGTCTCCTCCACAGATACGCAGTATTTT
-	TRBJ2-7	-	TRBV7-2	CASSLLAPASYEQYF	TGTGCCAGCAGCTTACTAGCGCCTGCCTCCTACGAGCAGTACTTC
-	TRBJ1-1	-	TRBV29-1	CSVEYLMNTEAFF	TGCAGCGTTGAATATCTGATGAACACTGAAGCTTTCTTT
few	TRBJ2-3	-	TRBV12-3/TRBV12-4	CASEGGSSEMDTQYF	TGTGCCAGCGAAGGGGGGTCCTCCGAGATGGATACGCAGTATTTT
few	TRBJ2-5	-	TRBV29-1	CSVGGPYF	TGCAGCGTTGGGGGGCCGTACTTC
-	TRBJ1-2	TRBD1	TRBV12-3/TRBV12-4	CASSAGQGARGYTF	TGTGCCAGCAGTGCTGGACAGGGGGCGCGTGGCTACACCTTC
-	TRBJ2-3	-	TRBV5-1	CASSLALQDTDTQYF	TGCGCCAGCAGCTTGGCCCTACAGGACACAGATACGCAGTATTTT